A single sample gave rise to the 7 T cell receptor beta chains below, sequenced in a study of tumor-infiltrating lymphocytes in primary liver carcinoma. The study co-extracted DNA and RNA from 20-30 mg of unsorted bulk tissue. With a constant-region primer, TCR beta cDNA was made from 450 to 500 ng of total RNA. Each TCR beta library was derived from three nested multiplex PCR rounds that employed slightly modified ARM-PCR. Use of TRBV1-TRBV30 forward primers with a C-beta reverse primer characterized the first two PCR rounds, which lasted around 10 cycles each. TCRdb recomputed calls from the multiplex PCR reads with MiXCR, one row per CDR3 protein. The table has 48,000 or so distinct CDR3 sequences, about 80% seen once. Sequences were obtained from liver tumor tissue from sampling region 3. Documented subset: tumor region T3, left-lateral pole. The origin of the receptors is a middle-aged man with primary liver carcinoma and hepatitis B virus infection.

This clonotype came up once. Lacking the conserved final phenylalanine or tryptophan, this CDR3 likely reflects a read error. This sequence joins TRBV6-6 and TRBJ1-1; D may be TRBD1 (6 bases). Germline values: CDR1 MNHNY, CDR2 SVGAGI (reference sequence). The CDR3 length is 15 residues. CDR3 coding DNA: TGTGCCAGTAGCCCCCGGACAGTTATGAACATTGAAGCTTTCCTT. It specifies CASSPRTVMNIEAFL.

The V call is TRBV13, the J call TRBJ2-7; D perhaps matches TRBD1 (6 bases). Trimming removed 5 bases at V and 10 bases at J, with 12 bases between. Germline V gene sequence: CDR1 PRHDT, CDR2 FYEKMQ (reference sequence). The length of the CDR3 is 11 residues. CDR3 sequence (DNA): TGTGCCAGCAGCCTAGCACAGGGTCAGTACTTC. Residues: CASSLAQGQYF.

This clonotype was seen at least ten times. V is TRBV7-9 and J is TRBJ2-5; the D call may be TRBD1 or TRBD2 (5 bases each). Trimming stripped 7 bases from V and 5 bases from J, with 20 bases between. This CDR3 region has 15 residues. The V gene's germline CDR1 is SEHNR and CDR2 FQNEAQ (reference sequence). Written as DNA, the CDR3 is TGTGCCAGCACCCACGGGGCGGCGAATACGGAGACCCAGTACTTC. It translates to CASTHGAANTETQYF.

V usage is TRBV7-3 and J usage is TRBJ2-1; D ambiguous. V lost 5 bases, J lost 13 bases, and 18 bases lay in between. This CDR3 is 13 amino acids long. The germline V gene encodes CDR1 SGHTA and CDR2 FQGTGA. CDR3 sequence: CASSLNDGRRQFF. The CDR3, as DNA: TGTGCCAGCAGCCTCAATGACGGACGGCGACAGTTCTTC.

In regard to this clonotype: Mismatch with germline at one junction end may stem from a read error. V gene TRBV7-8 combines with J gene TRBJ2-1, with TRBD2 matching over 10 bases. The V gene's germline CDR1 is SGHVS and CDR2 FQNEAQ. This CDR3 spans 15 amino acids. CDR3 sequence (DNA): TGTGCCAGCAGCCCAGGACTAGCGGACTACAATGAGCAGTCCTTC. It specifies CASSPGLADYNEQSF. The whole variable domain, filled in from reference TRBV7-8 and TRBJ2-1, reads GAGVSQSPRYKVAKRGQDVALRCDPISGHVSLFWYQQALGQGPEFLTYFQNEAQLDKSGLPSDRFFAERPEGSVSTLKIQRTQQEDSAVYLCASSPGLADYNEQSFGPGTRLTVL.

The CDR3 here is CANIPRAGLLNSPLHF. The CDR3 bases are TGTGCCAACATCCCCCGTGCAGGCTTACTTAATTCACCCCTCCACTTT. The chain uses TRBV11-2 and TRBJ1-6; D not certain. The CDR3 length is 16 residues. The germline gives CDR1 SGHAT, CDR2 FQNNGV. V dropped 10 bases and J dropped 6 bases, with 22 bases sitting between them.

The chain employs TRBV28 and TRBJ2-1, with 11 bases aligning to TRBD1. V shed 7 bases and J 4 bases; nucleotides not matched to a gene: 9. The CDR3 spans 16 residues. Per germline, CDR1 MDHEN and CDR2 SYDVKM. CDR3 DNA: TGTGCCAGCATCCGAGCCGGGACAGGGGGATACAATGAGCAGTTCTTC. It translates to CASIRAGTGGYNEQFF.